The rows below give T cell receptor beta chains drawn from one sample of a study of identifying expanded T cells in peripheral blood. Using immunoSEQ multiplex PCR, the repertoire was profiled, and TCRdb retains in-frame clones only, with some absent. In the table there are 100,000 to 150,000 clones, approximately 88% of which are singletons. The material sequenced was blood. These TCRs come from a person between 18 and 75 years old in good health. CDR3s include the opening cysteine and the closing phenylalanine or tryptophan. Each record gives: J gene, V gene, D gene, clone size, CDR3 protein, CDR3 DNA. The D gene is left open where the match is weak. For some rows the clone size is stated as once, few or many, or as a class when expanded; others skip it.

J gene: TRBJ2-3; V gene: TRBV10-3; D gene: .; clone size: .; CDR3 protein: CAISESGGTDTQYF; CDR3 DNA: TGTGCCATCAGTGAGTCAGGAGGCACAGATACGCAGTATTTT
J gene: TRBJ2-1; V gene: TRBV6-1; D gene: .; clone size: .; CDR3 protein: CASSEVDSYNEQFF; CDR3 DNA: TGTGCCAGCAGTGAAGTCGACTCTTACAATGAGCAGTTCTTC
J gene: TRBJ1-1; V gene: TRBV4-3; D gene: .; clone size: once; CDR3 protein: CASSQDNGLNTEAFF; CDR3 DNA: TGCGCCAGCAGCCAAGATAACGGGCTGAACACTGAAGCTTTCTTT
J gene: TRBJ1-6; V gene: TRBV2; D gene: .; clone size: .; CDR3 protein: CASSEFRGPRSPLHF; CDR3 DNA: TGTGCCAGCAGTGAGTTTAGAGGGCCGAGGTCACCCCTCCACTTT
J gene: TRBJ2-2; V gene: TRBV5-5; D gene: TRBD1; clone size: .; CDR3 protein: CASEDRVWGTGELFF; CDR3 DNA: TGTGCCAGCGAAGACAGGGTATGGGGCACCGGGGAGCTGTTTTTT
J gene: TRBJ1-5; V gene: TRBV18; D gene: .; clone size: .; CDR3 protein: CASSPNGGGQPQHF; CDR3 DNA: TGTGCCAGCTCACCAAACGGCGGCGGCCAGCCCCAGCATTTT
J gene: TRBJ2-5; V gene: TRBV7-8; D gene: .; clone size: .; CDR3 protein: CASSLGLDQETQYF; CDR3 DNA: TGTGCCAGCAGCCTGGGACTGGACCAAGAGACCCAGTACTTC
J gene: TRBJ2-2; V gene: TRBV10-3; D gene: .; clone size: .; CDR3 protein: CAISGQSSGELFF; CDR3 DNA: TGTGCCATCAGTGGACAGTCCTCCGGGGAGCTGTTTTTT
J gene: TRBJ2-7; V gene: TRBV6-5; D gene: .; clone size: .; CDR3 protein: CASSYVGRGGYEQYF; CDR3 DNA: TGTGCCAGCAGTTACGTAGGCAGGGGAGGCTACGAGCAGTACTTC
J gene: TRBJ1-6; V gene: TRBV7-9; D gene: .; clone size: .; CDR3 protein: CASSTDWGTDNSPLHF; CDR3 DNA: TGTGCCAGCAGCACCGACTGGGGGACGGATAATTCACCCCTCCACTTT
J gene: TRBJ1-6; V gene: TRBV6-6; D gene: .; clone size: .; CDR3 protein: CASSYRGLLSPLHF; CDR3 DNA: TGTGCCAGCAGTTACAGGGGCCTCCTTTCACCCCTCCACTTT
J gene: TRBJ1-6; V gene: TRBV30; D gene: .; clone size: .; CDR3 protein: CAWSPMWGGSPLHF; CDR3 DNA: TGTGCCTGGAGTCCTATGTGGGGCGGTTCACCCCTCCACTTT
J gene: TRBJ2-3; V gene: TRBV7-2; D gene: .; clone size: .; CDR3 protein: CASSSTFLADTQYF; CDR3 DNA: TGTGCCAGCAGCTCGACCTTCTTGGCAGATACGCAGTATTTT
J gene: TRBJ2-7; V gene: TRBV7-6; D gene: .; clone size: .; CDR3 protein: CASSLGSGNEQYF; CDR3 DNA: TGTGCCAGCAGCTTAGGATCCGGGAACGAGCAGTACTTC
J gene: TRBJ1-6; V gene: TRBV6-4; D gene: TRBD1; clone size: few; CDR3 protein: CASRTGNNSPLHF; CDR3 DNA: TGTGCCAGCAGGACAGGGAATAATTCACCCCTCCACTTT
J gene: TRBJ1-5; V gene: TRBV18; D gene: .; clone size: few; CDR3 protein: CASSTGNQPQHF; CDR3 DNA: TGTGCCAGCTCAACAGGTAATCAGCCCCAGCATTTT
J gene: TRBJ1-2; V gene: TRBV5-8; D gene: .; clone size: .; CDR3 protein: CASSQLQGYGYTF; CDR3 DNA: TGTGCCAGCAGCCAATTACAGGGCTATGGCTACACCTTC
J gene: TRBJ2-6; V gene: TRBV5-1; D gene: .; clone size: .; CDR3 protein: CASSLQTATSGANVLTF; CDR3 DNA: TGCGCCAGCAGCTTGCAGACAGCCACCTCTGGGGCCAACGTCCTGACTTTC
J gene: TRBJ2-5; V gene: TRBV13; D gene: .; clone size: .; CDR3 protein: CASSSGETQYF; CDR3 DNA: TGTGCCAGCAGTTCCGGAGAGACCCAGTACTTC
J gene: TRBJ1-1; V gene: TRBV18; D gene: .; clone size: .; CDR3 protein: CASSPGPRGIGEAFF; CDR3 DNA: TGTGCCAGCTCACCGGGCCCCCGGGGGATTGGTGAAGCTTTCTTT
J gene: TRBJ1-3; V gene: TRBV30; D gene: .; clone size: .; CDR3 protein: CAWTASGNTIYF; CDR3 DNA: TGTGCCTGGACAGCCTCTGGAAACACCATATATTTT
J gene: TRBJ2-1; V gene: TRBV7-9; D gene: .; clone size: .; CDR3 protein: CASSHGPGRGYNEQFF; CDR3 DNA: TGTGCCAGCAGTCACGGGCCGGGACGTGGGTACAATGAGCAGTTCTTC
J gene: TRBJ2-3; V gene: TRBV7-9; D gene: TRBD2; clone size: once; CDR3 protein: CASRQRGGQTDTQYF; CDR3 DNA: TGTGCCAGCAGACAGCGGGGGGGCCAGACAGATACGCAGTATTTT
J gene: TRBJ2-7; V gene: TRBV11-3; D gene: .; clone size: .; CDR3 protein: CASSPGTKQGSYEQYF; CDR3 DNA: TGTGCCAGCAGCCCCGGGACTAAACAGGGATCCTACGAGCAGTACTTC
J gene: TRBJ1-2; V gene: TRBV29-1; D gene: TRBD1; clone size: .; CDR3 protein: CSVLRQGLSSGGYTF; CDR3 DNA: TGCAGCGTTTTAAGACAGGGTTTATCTTCGGGGGGCTACACCTTC
J gene: TRBJ2-2; V gene: TRBV2; D gene: TRBD1; clone size: .; CDR3 protein: CAIKRAGTGGDTGELFF; CDR3 DNA: TGTGCCATCAAGAGAGCCGGGACAGGGGGCGACACCGGGGAGCTGTTTTTT
J gene: TRBJ2-1; V gene: TRBV5-4; D gene: TRBD2; clone size: .; CDR3 protein: CASSRAGIYNEQFF; CDR3 DNA: TGTGCCAGCAGTCGAGCGGGGATCTACAATGAGCAGTTCTTC
J gene: TRBJ2-5; V gene: TRBV5-4; D gene: .; clone size: .; CDR3 protein: CASSLGGRARETQYF; CDR3 DNA: TGTGCCAGCAGCTTGGGCGGCAGGGCAAGAGAGACCCAGTACTTC